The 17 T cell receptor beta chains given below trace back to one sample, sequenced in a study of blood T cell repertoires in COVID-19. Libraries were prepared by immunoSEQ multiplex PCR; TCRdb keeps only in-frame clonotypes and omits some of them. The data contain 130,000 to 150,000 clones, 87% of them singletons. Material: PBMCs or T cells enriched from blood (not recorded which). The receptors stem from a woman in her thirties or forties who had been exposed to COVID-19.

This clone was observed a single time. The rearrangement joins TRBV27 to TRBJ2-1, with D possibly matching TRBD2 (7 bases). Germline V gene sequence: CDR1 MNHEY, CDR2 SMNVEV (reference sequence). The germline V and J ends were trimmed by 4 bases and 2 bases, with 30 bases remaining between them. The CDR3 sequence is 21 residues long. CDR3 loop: CASSSTDSLRGAGRTYNEQFF. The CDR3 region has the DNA TGTGCCAGCAGTTCTACGGACAGTCTACGGGGGGCAGGGAGAACCTACAATGAGCAGTTCTTC.

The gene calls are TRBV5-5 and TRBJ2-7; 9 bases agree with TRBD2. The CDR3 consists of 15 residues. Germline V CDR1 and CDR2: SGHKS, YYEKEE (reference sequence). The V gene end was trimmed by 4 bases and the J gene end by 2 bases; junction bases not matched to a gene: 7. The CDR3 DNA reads TGTGCCAGCAGCCCCGTGCCTAGCGGGGCCTACGAGCAGTACTTC. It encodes CASSPVPSGAYEQYF.

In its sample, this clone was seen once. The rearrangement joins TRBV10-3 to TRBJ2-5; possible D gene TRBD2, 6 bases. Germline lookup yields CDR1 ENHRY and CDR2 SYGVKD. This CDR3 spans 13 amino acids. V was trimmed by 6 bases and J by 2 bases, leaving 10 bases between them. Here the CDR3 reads CAISGTQQETQYF. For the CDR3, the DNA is TGTGCCATCAGCGGGACTCAACAAGAGACCCAGTACTTC.

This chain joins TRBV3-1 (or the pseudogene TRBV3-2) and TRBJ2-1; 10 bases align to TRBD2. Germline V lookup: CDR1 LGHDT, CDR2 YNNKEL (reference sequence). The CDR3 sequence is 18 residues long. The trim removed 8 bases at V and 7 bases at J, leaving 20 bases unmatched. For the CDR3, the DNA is TGTGCCAGCGAGGAGCGGAATGAGCGGGAGGGCCGGGTTAATGAGCAGTTCTTC. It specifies CASEERNEREGRVNEQFF.

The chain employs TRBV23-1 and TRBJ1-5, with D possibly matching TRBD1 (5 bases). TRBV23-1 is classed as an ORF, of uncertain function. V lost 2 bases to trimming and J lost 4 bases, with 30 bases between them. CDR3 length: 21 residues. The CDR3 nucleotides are TGCGCCAGCAGTCAAGCCACGGGACTCTCGTACCCCCACCTCCCAAATCAGCCCCAGCATTTT. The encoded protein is CASSQATGLSYPHLPNQPQHF.

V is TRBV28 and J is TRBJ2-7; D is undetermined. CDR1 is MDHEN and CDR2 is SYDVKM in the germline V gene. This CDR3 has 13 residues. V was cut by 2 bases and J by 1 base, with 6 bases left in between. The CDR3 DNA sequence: TGTGCCAGCAGTTTACACAGATCCTACGAGCAGTACTTC. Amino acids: CASSLHRSYEQYF.

The CDR3 loop reads CASSEAQGRSYGYTF. Written as DNA, the CDR3 is TGTGCCAGCAGTGAAGCACAGGGACGGAGCTATGGCTACACCTTC. The J gene is TRBJ1-2, the V gene TRBV6-1; TRBD1 might be the D (6 bases). The CDR3 runs 15 residues. Germline CDR1 is MNHNS and CDR2 is SASEGT. V lost 0 bases to trimming and J lost 4 bases, with 12 bases between them.

The CDR3 bases are TGCGCCAGCAGCCCCGGACAGGGGGACACCATATATTTT. Its translation is CASSPGQGDTIYF. The rearrangement uses TRBV5-1 and TRBJ1-3; 10 nucleotides line up with TRBD1. V shed 4 bases and J 8 bases; nucleotides not matched to a gene: 3. The CDR3 runs to 13 residues. The V gene's germline CDR1 is SGHRS and CDR2 YFSETQ. The whole variable domain, remainder taken from reference TRBV5-1 and TRBJ1-3, is KAGVTQTPRYLIKTRGQQVTLSCSPISGHRSVSWYQQTPGQGLQFLFEYFSETQRNKGNFPGRFSGRQFSNSRSEMNVSTLELGDSALYLCASSPGQGDTIYFGEGSWLTVV.

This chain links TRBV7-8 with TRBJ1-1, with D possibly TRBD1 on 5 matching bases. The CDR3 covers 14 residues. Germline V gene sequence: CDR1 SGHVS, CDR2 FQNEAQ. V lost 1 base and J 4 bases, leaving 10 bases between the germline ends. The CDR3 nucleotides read TGTGCCAGCAGCTTAGGGCAGGGCATCACTGAAGCTTTCTTT. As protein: CASSLGQGITEAFF.

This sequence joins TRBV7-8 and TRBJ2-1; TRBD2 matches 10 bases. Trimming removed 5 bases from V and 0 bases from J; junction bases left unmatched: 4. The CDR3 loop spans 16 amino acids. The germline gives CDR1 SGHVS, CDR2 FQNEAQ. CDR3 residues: CASSPASGSSYNEQFF. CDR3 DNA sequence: TGTGCCAGCAGCCCGGCTAGCGGGAGCTCCTACAATGAGCAGTTCTTC. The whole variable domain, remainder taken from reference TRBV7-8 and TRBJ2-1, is GAGVSQSPRYKVAKRGQDVALRCDPISGHVSLFWYQQALGQGPEFLTYFQNEAQLDKSGLPSDRFFAERPEGSVSTLKIQRTQQEDSAVYLCASSPASGSSYNEQFFGPGTRLTVL.

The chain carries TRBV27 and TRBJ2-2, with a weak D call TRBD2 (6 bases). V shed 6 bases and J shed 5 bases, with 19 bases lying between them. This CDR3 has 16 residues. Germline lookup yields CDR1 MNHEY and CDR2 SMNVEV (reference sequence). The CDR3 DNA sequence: TGTGCCAGCAGGACTCGGGAGTTGGGTTTGACCGGGGAGCTGTTTTTT. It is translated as CASRTRELGLTGELFF.

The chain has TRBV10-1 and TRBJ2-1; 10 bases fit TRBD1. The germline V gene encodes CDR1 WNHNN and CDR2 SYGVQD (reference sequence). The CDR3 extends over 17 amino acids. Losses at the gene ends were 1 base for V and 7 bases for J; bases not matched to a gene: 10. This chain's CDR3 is CASSEFFDRGLRNEQFF. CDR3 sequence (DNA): TGCGCCAGCAGTGAGTTTTTTGACAGGGGGCTTCGGAATGAGCAGTTCTTC.

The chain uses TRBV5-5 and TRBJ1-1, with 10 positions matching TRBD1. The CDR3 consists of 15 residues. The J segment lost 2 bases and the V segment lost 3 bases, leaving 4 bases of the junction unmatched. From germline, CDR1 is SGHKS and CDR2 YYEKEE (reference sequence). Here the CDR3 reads CASSSDRGLNTEAFF. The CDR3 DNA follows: TGTGCCAGCAGCTCAGACAGGGGGCTTAACACTGAAGCTTTCTTT.

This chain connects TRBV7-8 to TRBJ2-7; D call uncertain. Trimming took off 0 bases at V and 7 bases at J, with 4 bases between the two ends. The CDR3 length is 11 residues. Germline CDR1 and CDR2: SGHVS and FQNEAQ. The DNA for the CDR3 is TGTGCCAGCAGCTTAGCGTTAGAGCAGTACTTC. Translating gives CASSLALEQYF.

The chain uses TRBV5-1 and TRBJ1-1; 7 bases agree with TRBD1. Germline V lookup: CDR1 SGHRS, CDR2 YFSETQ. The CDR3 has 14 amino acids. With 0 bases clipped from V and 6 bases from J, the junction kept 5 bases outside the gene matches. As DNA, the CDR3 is TGCGCCAGCAGCTTGGGAGGGGGCGGTGCTGAAGCTTTCTTT. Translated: CASSLGGGGAEAFF.

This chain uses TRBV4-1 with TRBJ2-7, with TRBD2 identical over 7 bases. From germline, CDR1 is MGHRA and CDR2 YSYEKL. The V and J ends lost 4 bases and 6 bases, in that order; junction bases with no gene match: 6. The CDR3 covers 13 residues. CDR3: CASSPPGGFEQYF. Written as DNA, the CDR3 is TGCGCCAGCAGCCCCCCCGGGGGGTTCGAGCAGTACTTC.

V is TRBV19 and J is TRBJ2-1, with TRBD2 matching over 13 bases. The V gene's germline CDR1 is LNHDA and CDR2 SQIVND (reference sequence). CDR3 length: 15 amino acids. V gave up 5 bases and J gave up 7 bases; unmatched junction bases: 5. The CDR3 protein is CASSAGTSGKNEQFF. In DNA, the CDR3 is TGTGCCAGTAGTGCCGGGACTAGCGGGAAAAATGAGCAGTTCTTC.